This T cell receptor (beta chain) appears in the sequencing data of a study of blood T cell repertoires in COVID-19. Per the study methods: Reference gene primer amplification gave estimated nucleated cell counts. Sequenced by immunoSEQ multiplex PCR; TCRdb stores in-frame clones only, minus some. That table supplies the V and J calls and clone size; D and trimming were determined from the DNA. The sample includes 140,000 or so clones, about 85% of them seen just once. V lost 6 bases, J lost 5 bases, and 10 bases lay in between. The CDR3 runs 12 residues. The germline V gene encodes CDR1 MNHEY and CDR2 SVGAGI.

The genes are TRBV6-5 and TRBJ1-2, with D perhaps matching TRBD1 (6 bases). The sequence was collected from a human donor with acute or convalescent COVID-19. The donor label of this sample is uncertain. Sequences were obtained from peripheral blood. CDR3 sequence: CASSPDRYGYTF. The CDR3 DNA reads TGTGCCAGCAGCCCGGACAGATATGGCTACACCTTC.